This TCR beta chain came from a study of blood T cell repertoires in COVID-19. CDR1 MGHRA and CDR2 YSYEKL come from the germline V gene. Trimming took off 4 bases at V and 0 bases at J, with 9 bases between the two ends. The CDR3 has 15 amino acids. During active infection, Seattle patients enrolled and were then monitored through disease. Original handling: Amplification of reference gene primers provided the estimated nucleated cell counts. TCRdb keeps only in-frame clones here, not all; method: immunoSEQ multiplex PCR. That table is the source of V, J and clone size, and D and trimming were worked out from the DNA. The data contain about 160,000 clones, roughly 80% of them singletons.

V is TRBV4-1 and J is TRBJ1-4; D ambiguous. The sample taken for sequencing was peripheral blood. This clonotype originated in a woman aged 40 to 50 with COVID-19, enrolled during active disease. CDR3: CASSPRSTTNEKLFF. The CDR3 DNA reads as TGCGCCAGCAGCCCCAGGTCTACAACTAATGAAAAACTGTTTTTT.